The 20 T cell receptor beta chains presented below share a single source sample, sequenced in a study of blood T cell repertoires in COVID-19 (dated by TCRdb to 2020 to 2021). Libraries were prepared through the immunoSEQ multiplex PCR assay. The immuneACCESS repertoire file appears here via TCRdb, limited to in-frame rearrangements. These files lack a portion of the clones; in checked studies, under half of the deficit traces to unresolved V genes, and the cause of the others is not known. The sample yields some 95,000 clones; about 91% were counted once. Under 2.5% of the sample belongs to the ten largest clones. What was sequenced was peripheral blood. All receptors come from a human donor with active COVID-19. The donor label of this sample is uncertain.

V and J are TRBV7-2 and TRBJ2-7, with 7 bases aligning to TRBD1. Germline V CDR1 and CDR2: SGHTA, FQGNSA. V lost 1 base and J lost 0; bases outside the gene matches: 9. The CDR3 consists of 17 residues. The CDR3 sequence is CASSLGRTGLRSYEQYF. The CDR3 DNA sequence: TGTGCCAGCAGCTTAGGGCGGACAGGACTTCGCTCCTACGAGCAGTACTTC.

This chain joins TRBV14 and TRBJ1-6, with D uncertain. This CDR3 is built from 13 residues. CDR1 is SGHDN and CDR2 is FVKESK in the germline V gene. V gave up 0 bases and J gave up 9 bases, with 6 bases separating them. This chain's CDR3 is CASSQELSSPLHF. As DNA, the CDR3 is TGTGCCAGCAGCCAAGAGCTCAGTTCACCCCTCCACTTT.

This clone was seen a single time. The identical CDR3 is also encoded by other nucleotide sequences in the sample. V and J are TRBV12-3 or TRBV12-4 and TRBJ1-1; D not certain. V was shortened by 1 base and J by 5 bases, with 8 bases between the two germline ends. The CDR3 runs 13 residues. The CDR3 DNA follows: TGTGCCAGCAGTTTAGTGGCGGGAACTGAAGCTTTCTTT. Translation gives CASSLVAGTEAFF.

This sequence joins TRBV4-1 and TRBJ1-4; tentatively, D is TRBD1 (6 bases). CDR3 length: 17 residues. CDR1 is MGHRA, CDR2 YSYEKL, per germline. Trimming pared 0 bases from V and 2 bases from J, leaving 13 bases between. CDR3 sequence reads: CASSQEAGGGTNEKLFF. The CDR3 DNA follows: TGCGCCAGCAGCCAAGAGGCCGGGGGGGGCACTAATGAAAAACTGTTTTTT.

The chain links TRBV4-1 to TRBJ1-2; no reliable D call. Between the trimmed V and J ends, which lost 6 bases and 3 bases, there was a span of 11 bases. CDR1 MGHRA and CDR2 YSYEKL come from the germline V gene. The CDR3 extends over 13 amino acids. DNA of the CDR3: TGCGCCAGCAGACCAGTGGGAGACTATGGCTACACCTTC. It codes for CASRPVGDYGYTF.

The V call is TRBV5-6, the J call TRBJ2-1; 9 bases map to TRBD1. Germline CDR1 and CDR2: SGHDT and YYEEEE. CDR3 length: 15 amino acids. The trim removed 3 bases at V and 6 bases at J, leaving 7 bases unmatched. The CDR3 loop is CASSSRGTGLNEQFF. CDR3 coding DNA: TGTGCCAGCAGCTCGAGGGGGACAGGGCTCAATGAGCAGTTCTTC.

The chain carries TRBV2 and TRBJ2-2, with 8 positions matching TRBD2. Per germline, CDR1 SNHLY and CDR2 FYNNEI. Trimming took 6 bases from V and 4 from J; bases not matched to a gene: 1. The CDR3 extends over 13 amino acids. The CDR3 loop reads CASRAGVTGELFF. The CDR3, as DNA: TGTGCCAGCAGAGCGGGGGTCACCGGGGAGCTGTTTTTT.

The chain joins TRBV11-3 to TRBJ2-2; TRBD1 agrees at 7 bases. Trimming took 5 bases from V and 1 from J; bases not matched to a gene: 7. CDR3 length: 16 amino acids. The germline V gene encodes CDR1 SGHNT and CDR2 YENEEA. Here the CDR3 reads CASSPRQGWNTGELFF. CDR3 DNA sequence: TGTGCCAGCAGCCCCCGACAGGGTTGGAACACCGGGGAGCTGTTTTTT.

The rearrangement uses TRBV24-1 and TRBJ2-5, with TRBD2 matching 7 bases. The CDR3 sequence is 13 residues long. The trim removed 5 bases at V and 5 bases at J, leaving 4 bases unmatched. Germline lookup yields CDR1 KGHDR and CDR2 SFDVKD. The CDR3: CATSVAGVETQYF. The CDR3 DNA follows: TGTGCCACCAGTGTTGCGGGGGTGGAGACCCAGTACTTC.

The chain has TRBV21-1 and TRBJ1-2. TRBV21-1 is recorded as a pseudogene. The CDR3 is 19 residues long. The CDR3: CASSKGSRVGGTLGYGYTF. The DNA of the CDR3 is TGTGCCAGCAGCAAAGGAAGTCGGGTGGGGGGGACCCTCGGGTATGGCTACACCTTC.

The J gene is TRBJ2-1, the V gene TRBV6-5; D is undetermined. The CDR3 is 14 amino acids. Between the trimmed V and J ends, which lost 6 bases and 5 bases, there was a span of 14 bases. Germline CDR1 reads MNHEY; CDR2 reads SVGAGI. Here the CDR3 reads CASRSSLIDNEQFF. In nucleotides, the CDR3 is TGTGCCAGCAGGAGCTCTCTAATCGACAATGAGCAGTTCTTC.

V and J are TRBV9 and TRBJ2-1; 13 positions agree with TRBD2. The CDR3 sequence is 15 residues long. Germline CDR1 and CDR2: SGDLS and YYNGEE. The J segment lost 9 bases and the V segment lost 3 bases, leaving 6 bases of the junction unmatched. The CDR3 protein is CASSATSGGASEQFF. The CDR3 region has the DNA TGTGCCAGCAGCGCCACTAGCGGGGGGGCTAGTGAGCAGTTCTTC.

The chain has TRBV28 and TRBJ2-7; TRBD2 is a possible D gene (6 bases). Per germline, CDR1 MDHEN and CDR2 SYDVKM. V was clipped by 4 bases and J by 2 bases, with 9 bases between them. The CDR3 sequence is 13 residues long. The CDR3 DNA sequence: TGTGCCAGCAGTTCGAGACTAGCCTACGAGCAGTACTTC. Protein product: CASSSRLAYEQYF.

CDR3 nucleotides: TGTGCCAGCAAGCAGGGGGCCCGCAACGAGCAGTACTTC. This encodes CASKQGARNEQYF. V is TRBV28 and J is TRBJ2-7; TRBD1 aligns across 8 bases. CDR1 is MDHEN and CDR2 is SYDVKM in the germline V gene. Trimming cost V 7 bases and J 5 bases; bases outside gene matches: 7. This CDR3 is 13 amino acids long.

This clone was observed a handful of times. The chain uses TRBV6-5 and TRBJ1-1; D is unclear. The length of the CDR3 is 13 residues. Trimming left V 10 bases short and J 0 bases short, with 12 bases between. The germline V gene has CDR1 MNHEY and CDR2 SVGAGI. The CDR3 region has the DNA TGTGCCACCAGGCGGGTAATGAACACTGAAGCTTTCTTT. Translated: CATRRVMNTEAFF.

The CDR3 is CASSPDIRKDTQYF. For the CDR3, the DNA is TGTGCCAGCAGCCCTGACATCAGGAAAGATACGCAGTATTTT. V usage is TRBV7-2 and J usage is TRBJ2-3; no clear D. V was cut by 5 bases and J by 5 bases, with 14 bases left in between. The length of the CDR3 is 14 residues. CDR1 SGHTA and CDR2 FQGNSA come from the germline V gene.

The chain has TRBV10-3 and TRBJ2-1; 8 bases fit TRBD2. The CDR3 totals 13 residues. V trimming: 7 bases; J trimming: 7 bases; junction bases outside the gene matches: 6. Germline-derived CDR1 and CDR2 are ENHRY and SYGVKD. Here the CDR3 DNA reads TGTGCCATCAAGGGACTAGATACGAATGAGCAGTTCTTC. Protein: CAIKGLDTNEQFF.

Written as DNA, the CDR3 is TGTGCCAGCAGTGGGGACAGCCAAGAGACCCAGTACTTC. It translates to CASSGDSQETQYF. The chain carries TRBV25-1 and TRBJ2-5; 7 positions agree with TRBD1. Germline loops: CDR1 MGHDK, CDR2 SYGVNS. The V segment lost 4 bases and the J segment 1 base; nucleotides outside the gene matches: 0. The CDR3 has 13 amino acids. Variable domain in full (rest from reference TRBV25-1 and TRBJ2-5): EADIYQTPRYLVIGTGKKITLECSQTMGHDKMYWYQQDPGMELHLIHYSYGVNSTEKGDLSSESTVSRIRTEHFPLTLESARPSHTSQYLCASSGDSQETQYFGPGTRLLVL.

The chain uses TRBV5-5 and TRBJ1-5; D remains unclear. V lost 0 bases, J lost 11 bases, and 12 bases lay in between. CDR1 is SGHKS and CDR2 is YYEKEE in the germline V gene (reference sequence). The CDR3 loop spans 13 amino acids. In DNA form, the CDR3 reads TGTGCCAGCAGCTTGGAAGGCGCGGAGGCCCAGCATTTT. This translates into CASSLEGAEAQHF.

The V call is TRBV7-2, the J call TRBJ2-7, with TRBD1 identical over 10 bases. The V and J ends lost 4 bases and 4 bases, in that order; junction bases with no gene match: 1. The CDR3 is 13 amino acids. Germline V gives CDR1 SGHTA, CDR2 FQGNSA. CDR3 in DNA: TGTGCCAGCAGCTGGGACAGGGGTTACGAGCAGTACTTC. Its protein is CASSWDRGYEQYF.